This T cell receptor beta chain is from a study of OX40 agonist ivuxolimab in advanced cancers. Study context: Patient treatment consisted of intravenous ivuxolimab administration every 2 weeks at 0.01 to 10 mg/kg. Among those treated, three patients had partial responses, one with hepatocellular carcinoma and two with cutaneous melanoma. A history of anti-PD-1, anti-PD-L1 or anti-CTLA-4 therapy was acceptable, and approximately 40% had some.

In the case of this clone: Its cognate antigen is unknown. The junction shows a germline mismatch at one end, possibly a read error.

The study's findings and limits: The 0.1-3.0 mg/kg partial responders had among the lowest clonal expansion.

Libraries were prepared by immunoSEQ multiplex PCR; TCRdb keeps only in-frame clonotypes and omits some of them. The sample lists about 120,000 clones; 75% to 90% were seen once. The CDR3 has 13 residues. Germline values: CDR1 MNHNY, CDR2 SVGAGI (reference sequence). The chain has TRBV6-6 and TRBJ2-3; D is possibly TRBD1 (5 bases). The sequences come from CD4+ or CD8+ T cells sorted from blood, collected in a trial of the OX40 agonist ivuxolimab. This TCR was recovered from an adult with an advanced solid tumor such as melanoma, head and neck, liver or kidney cancer. The CDR3 region has the DNA TGTGCCGGCAGGGTGGAGACCACAGATACGCAGTATTTT. Its translation: CAGRVETTDTQYF.